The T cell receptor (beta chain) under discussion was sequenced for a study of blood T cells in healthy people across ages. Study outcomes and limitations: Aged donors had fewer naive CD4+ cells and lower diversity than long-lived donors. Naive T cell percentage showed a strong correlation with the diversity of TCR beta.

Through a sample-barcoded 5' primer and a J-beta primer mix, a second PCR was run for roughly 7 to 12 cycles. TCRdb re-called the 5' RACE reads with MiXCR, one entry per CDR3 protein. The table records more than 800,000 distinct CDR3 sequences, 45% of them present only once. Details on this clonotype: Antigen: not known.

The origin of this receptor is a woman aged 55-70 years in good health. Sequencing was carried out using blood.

CDR3 residues: CASSMAGDYGYTF. The CDR3, as DNA: TGTGCCAGCAGTATGGCAGGGGACTATGGCTACACCTTC. The chain links TRBV6-1 to TRBJ1-2; TRBD1 is a possible D gene (6 bases). V shed 5 bases and J shed 3 bases, with 10 bases lying between them. Germline CDR1 is MNHNS and CDR2 is SASEGT. The CDR3 totals 13 residues.